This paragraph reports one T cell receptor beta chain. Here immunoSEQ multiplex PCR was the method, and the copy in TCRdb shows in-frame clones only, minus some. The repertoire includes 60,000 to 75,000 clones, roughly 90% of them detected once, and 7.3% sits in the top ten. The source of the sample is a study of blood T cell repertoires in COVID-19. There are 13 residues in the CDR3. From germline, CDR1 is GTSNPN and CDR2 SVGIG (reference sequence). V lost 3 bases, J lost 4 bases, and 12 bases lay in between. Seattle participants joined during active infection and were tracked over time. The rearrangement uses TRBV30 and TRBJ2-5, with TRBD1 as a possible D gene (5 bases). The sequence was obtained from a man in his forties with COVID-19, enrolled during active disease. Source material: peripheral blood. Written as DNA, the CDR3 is TGTGCCTGGAGGGGGCGGCCGTTAGAGACCCAGTACTTC. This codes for CAWRGRPLETQYF.